These 26 T cell receptor beta chains share one sample of origin, sequenced in a study of T-cell reconstitution after alpha-beta-depleted transplantation in children (dated by TCRdb to 2016 to 2017). Library prep was done by PCR. Reads for this sample came from an Illumina HiSeq 2500. TCR libraries were prepared with molecular barcoding, using unique molecular identifiers to normalize TCRbeta repertoire quantification. The raw public reads went through TCRdb reprocessing: fastp at Q25, MiXCR clone calling, in-frame beta chains kept. For every CDR3 protein sequence, its rows merge into one entry that carries the most common genes and DNA. Counted in this sample were hundreds of thousands of distinct CDR3 sequences; 24% of them appeared once. Under 5.5% of the sample belongs to the ten largest clones. Taken with the paper, the label for treatment or condition translates to: allogeneic hematopoietic cell transplantation with graft depleted of TCRalphabeta T cells and CD19 B cells.

This specimen was PBMCs, mostly from graft donor cells, taken 360 days after TCRalphabeta/CD19-depleted stem cell transplant. These receptors were collected from a female patient aged 2-9 years who had a stem cell transplant for congenital amegakaryocytic thrombocytopenia, so the T cells may come from the graft donor.

The chain couples TRBV5-4 to TRBJ2-1; D perhaps matches TRBD1 (6 bases). Per the germline V gene, CDR1 is SGHNT and CDR2 is YYREEE (reference sequence). The CDR3 covers 14 residues. V lost 0 bases and J lost 4, with 8 bases in between. For the CDR3, the DNA is TGTGCCAGCAGCTTGGACAGGGTATACAATGAGCAGTTCTTC. Protein product: CASSLDRVYNEQFF.

In this sample, this clonotype turned up a few times. The chain uses TRBV11-3 and TRBJ2-1, with 7 bases matching TRBD1. CDR3 size: 18 residues. V shed 2 bases and J 9 bases; nucleotides not matched to a gene: 19. Per germline, CDR1 SGHNT and CDR2 YENEEA. In DNA, the CDR3 is TGTGCCAGCAGCTTAAACAGGGGATGGGTTAGGACCCTGACTGAGCAGTTCTTC. Its protein product is CASSLNRGWVRTLTEQFF.

The CDR3, as DNA: TGCGCCAGCAGCTTGGTGGCTAGCGGTTACAATGAGCAGTTCTTC. Translation gives CASSLVASGYNEQFF. This chain uses TRBV5-1 with TRBJ2-1; 7 nucleotides match TRBD2. Per germline, CDR1 SGHRS and CDR2 YFSETQ. Trimming cost V 0 bases and J 4 bases; bases outside gene matches: 4. The CDR3 is 15 amino acids.

Turning to this clonotype: The CDR3 does not end in the conserved phenylalanine or tryptophan, so this is likely a read error. The genes are TRBV15 and TRBJ1-2; D is undetermined. The CDR3 length is 12 residues. Germline CDR1 is LNHNV and CDR2 is YYDKDF (reference sequence). V gave up 1 base and J gave up 4 bases, with 4 bases separating them. CDR3 region: CATSRGSYGYTS. The CDR3 DNA reads TGTGCCACCAGCAGAGGTTCCTATGGCTACACCTCC.

The chain is built from TRBV3-1 and TRBJ2-2; D remains unclear. The CDR3 covers 13 residues. Trimming took off 6 bases at V and 1 base at J, with 6 bases between the two ends. Germline V lookup: CDR1 LGHDT, CDR2 YNNKEL (reference sequence). This chain's CDR3 is CASRWGNTGELFF. As DNA, the CDR3 is TGTGCCAGCAGGTGGGGGAACACCGGGGAGCTGTTTTTT.

This clonotype was observed a few times. V gene TRBV7-9 combines with J gene TRBJ2-7; D may be TRBD1 (7 bases). V was cut by 7 bases and J by 3 bases, with 22 bases left in between. CDR3 length equals 16 residues. In germline, CDR1 is SEHNR, CDR2 FQNEAQ (reference sequence). The CDR3 nucleotides are TGTGCCAGCACCCTAGGAGAGAGCAGGGGGGACTACGAGCAGTACTTC. It translates to CASTLGESRGDYEQYF.

The V call is TRBV20-1, the J call TRBJ2-3; TRBD2 aligns across 7 bases. Germline V gives CDR1 DFQATT, CDR2 SNEGSKA (reference sequence). The length of the CDR3 is 17 residues. Trimming removed 6 bases from V and 1 base from J; junction bases left unmatched: 16. The CDR3 region is CSAIIIGGRIGTDTQYF. As DNA, the CDR3 is TGCAGTGCCATCATAATTGGCGGGAGAATTGGCACAGATACGCAGTATTTT.

This chain links TRBV10-2 with TRBJ2-5, with a possible D match to TRBD2 (5 bases). The length of the CDR3 is 14 residues. Germline loops: CDR1 WSHSY, CDR2 SAAADI. The ends were cut back, 7 bases at V and 2 bases at J, with 14 bases in the middle. CDR3: CASTEGGTQETQYF. The CDR3 DNA is TGCGCCAGCACTGAAGGAGGAACTCAAGAGACCCAGTACTTC.

This clonotype was seen more than once but under ten times. The chain joins TRBV4-3 to TRBJ2-1; tentative D call: TRBD2 (6 bases). The germline V gene encodes CDR1 LGHNA and CDR2 YSLEER. Trimming took 0 bases from V and 5 from J, leaving 20 bases between them. This CDR3 contains 18 residues. CDR3 in DNA: TGCGCCAGCAGCCAAGACACCGGGAGTTATGGATTTAACAATGAGCAGTTCTTC. It specifies CASSQDTGSYGFNNEQFF.

This chain links TRBV11-2 with TRBJ2-7, with D unclear. Germline lookup yields CDR1 SGHAT and CDR2 FQNNGV. The CDR3 consists of 13 residues. V gave up 2 bases and J gave up 4 bases, with 9 bases separating them. The CDR3 region is CASSLSGRYEQYF. CDR3 nucleotide sequence: TGTGCCAGCAGCTTATCGGGCAGATACGAGCAGTACTTC.

This rearrangement joins TRBV11-2 to TRBJ2-5, with 11 bases fitting TRBD2. The CDR3 length is 19 residues. V lost 4 bases to trimming and J lost 5 bases; unmatched junction nucleotides: 18. Germline V gene data show CDR1 as SGHAT and CDR2 as FQNNGV. The CDR3 spells CASSYLLMVAGGPSETQYF. DNA for the CDR3: TGTGCCAGCAGCTACCTTCTTATGGTAGCGGGAGGGCCTTCGGAGACCCAGTACTTC.

V usage is TRBV6-4 and J usage is TRBJ2-1; 15 bases align to TRBD2. The V gene end was trimmed by 5 bases and the J gene end by 8 bases; junction bases not matched to a gene: 16. Germline V gene sequence: CDR1 MRHNA, CDR2 SNTAGT. The CDR3 has 19 residues. CDR3 in amino acids: CASSRQRRGLAGGVDEQFF. CDR3 DNA sequence: TGTGCCAGCAGTCGACAACGGCGGGGACTAGCGGGAGGTGTGGATGAGCAGTTCTTC.

This clonotype showed up just a few times. The chain has TRBV7-9 and TRBJ2-1; 7 bases are shared with TRBD1. This CDR3 contains 14 residues. Germline CDR1 is SEHNR and CDR2 is FQNEAQ (reference sequence). V dropped 3 bases and J dropped 4; count of bases not matched to a gene: 3. CDR3 bases: TGTGCCAGCAGCTTTCGGGACAGTTACAATGAGCAGTTCTTC. It translates to CASSFRDSYNEQFF.

This clonotype has a handful of counts. The chain couples TRBV5-1 to TRBJ1-1; maybe TRBD1 (5 bases). The germline V gene encodes CDR1 SGHRS and CDR2 YFSETQ. V gave up 5 bases and J gave up 4 bases, with 15 bases separating them. The CDR3 consists of 14 residues. Here the CDR3 DNA reads TGCGCCAGCAGTTATGATGGGGCGAGCACTGAAGCTTTCTTT. Amino acids: CASSYDGASTEAFF.

The chain joins TRBV11-2 to TRBJ2-3, with 11 nucleotides matching TRBD2. CDR1 is SGHAT and CDR2 is FQNNGV in the germline V gene. Trimming at V came to 5 bases and at J to 5 bases, leaving 12 bases not matched to a gene. The CDR3 consists of 17 residues. The CDR3 bases are TGTGCCAGCAGCCGCACTAGCGGGAGAGTGCGGATAGATACGCAGTATTTT. Translated: CASSRTSGRVRIDTQYF.

The chain couples TRBV6-1 to TRBJ2-7; 7 nucleotides agree with TRBD1. In germline, CDR1 is MNHNS, CDR2 SASEGT. V shed 6 bases and J 2 bases; nucleotides not matched to a gene: 10. The CDR3 contains 15 residues. CDR3 bases: TGTGCCAGCAGCCCAACACAGGGGTCCCCCTACGAGCAGTACTTC. It yields the protein CASSPTQGSPYEQYF.

The chain carries TRBV15 and TRBJ1-2, with TRBD1 as a possible D gene (5 bases). This CDR3 region has 13 residues. V lost 5 bases, J lost 2 bases, and 9 bases lay in between. CDR1 and CDR2 from the germline V gene are LNHNV and YYDKDF (reference sequence). CDR3 in amino acids: CATSGTGNYGYTF. The CDR3 bases are TGTGCCACCAGCGGGACCGGGAACTATGGCTACACCTTC.

The chain carries TRBV20-1 and TRBJ2-7; 7 bases line up with TRBD1. The CDR3 consists of 14 residues. Losses at the gene ends were 0 bases for V and 4 bases for J; bases not matched to a gene: 6. CDR1 is DFQATT, CDR2 SNEGSKA, per germline (reference sequence). The CDR3 DNA reads as TGCAGTGCTAGAGATCGGGGACAGACATACGAGCAGTACTTC. Encoded protein: CSARDRGQTYEQYF.

CDR3: CASSQVVVANSPLHF. In nucleotides, the CDR3 is TGTGCCAGCAGCCAAGTCGTGGTCGCTAATTCACCCCTCCACTTT. This chain joins TRBV4-2 and TRBJ1-6, with D unresolved. CDR1 and CDR2 (germline): LGHNA, YNFKEQ. Trimming pared 1 base from V and 6 bases from J, leaving 10 bases between. This CDR3 spans 15 amino acids.

V gene TRBV12-3 or TRBV12-4 combines with J gene TRBJ2-7; D possibly corresponds to TRBD2 (6 bases). The CDR3 extends over 14 amino acids. The V end was cut by 3 bases, the J end by 7 bases, with 16 bases between. The DNA for the CDR3 is TGTGCCAGCAGTTTTGGCCGGGACTCCCGGGAGCAGTACTTC. Protein product: CASSFGRDSREQYF.

CDR3 DNA sequence: TGTGCCAGCAGTTGGGGACAGGGGTGGTTTAGTGAGCAGTTCTTC. Protein: CASSWGQGWFSEQFF. The chain recombines TRBV28 with TRBJ2-1; 10 bases fit TRBD1. V lost 4 bases, J lost 9 bases, and 9 bases stayed unmatched. Germline V gene data show CDR1 as MDHEN and CDR2 as SYDVKM. The CDR3 covers 15 residues.

The chain couples TRBV4-1 to TRBJ2-1, with D unclear. Germline loops: CDR1 MGHRA, CDR2 YSYEKL. The CDR3 is made up of 17 amino acids. V gave up 1 base and J gave up 0 bases, with 13 bases separating them. The CDR3 region is CASSQAIQKNSYNEQFF. The DNA for the CDR3 is TGCGCCAGCAGCCAAGCTATACAGAAAAACTCCTACAATGAGCAGTTCTTC.

Concerning this clonotype itself: Mismatch with germline at one junction end may stem from a read error. The V gene is TRBV5-1, the J gene TRBJ2-5, with TRBD2 matching 8 bases. CDR3 length equals 14 residues. Germline CDR1 SGHRS, CDR2 YFSETQ. As DNA, the CDR3 is TGCGCCAGCAGTTTGGCGGGGGGTCCCGAGACCCAGTACTTC. Amino acids: CASSLAGGPETQYF.

The sample holds a few counts of this clonotype. This rearrangement joins TRBV7-2 to TRBJ2-5; unclear D gene. Deletions cut 3 bases from V and 4 bases from J, with 9 bases between. Per the germline V gene, CDR1 is SGHTA and CDR2 is FQGNSA. There are 13 residues in the CDR3. The DNA for the CDR3 is TGTGCCAGCAGCTTCCGGATGGGAGAGACCCAGTACTTC. It specifies CASSFRMGETQYF.

This clonotype has a handful of counts. The genes are TRBV6-2 or TRBV6-3 and TRBJ2-2; unclear D gene. This CDR3 contains 14 residues. CDR1 and CDR2 (germline): MNHEY, SVGEGT. Trimming removed 5 bases from V and 4 bases from J, with 11 bases in between. CDR3 protein: CASSIIGSTGELFF. The CDR3, as DNA: TGTGCCAGCAGTATTATAGGGTCCACCGGGGAGCTGTTTTTT.

The chain combines TRBV27 with TRBJ2-3; 7 bases are a match to TRBD1. This CDR3 spans 16 amino acids. Unmatched junction bases numbered 9, after V lost 4 bases and J lost 2 bases. Germline assignment: CDR1 MNHEY and CDR2 SMNVEV (reference sequence). The CDR3 DNA sequence: TGTGCCAGCAGTTACGTACCGGGACAGCCCACAGATACGCAGTATTTT. Translation: CASSYVPGQPTDTQYF.